The following is a T cell receptor (beta chain) sequence with its context. Its antigen is not identified. This record belongs to a study of siplizumab effects on memory and regulatory T cells. Clones were read by immunoSEQ multiplex PCR, and TCRdb kept only the in-frame ones, dropping some. The top ten clones hold over 1.5% of a sample with tens of thousands of clones, roughly 87% of them seen once. Per germline, CDR1 SGHTA and CDR2 FQGNSA. This CDR3 contains 14 residues. Trimming removed 4 bases at V and 4 bases at J, with 12 bases between. Study-wide results and limits: A mean of about 70% of mappable alloreactive CD4+ clones were Treg-derived with siplizumab, compared with roughly 27% in controls.

The V call is TRBV7-2, the J call TRBJ2-3; a possible D gene is TRBD2 (5 bases). Sequencing was carried out using Tregs sorted from blood. This sequence originates from a human donor in good health. CDR3 amino acids: CASSSPPGADTQYF. CDR3 in DNA: TGTGCCAGCAGCTCCCCTCCCGGGGCAGATACGCAGTATTTT.